This TCR beta chain came from a study of human T cells and chemical hapten exposure. Study-wide background: Donors were sensitized with 2% DPC on the upper inner arm. Study-level findings and limits: TCRs exceeding a frequency of 1 in 1000 stayed unchanged under DPC sensitization.

From the RACE reads, TCRdb called clonotypes with MiXCR, one entry per CDR3 protein. The profile shows about 80,000 distinct CDR3 sequences, roughly 10% of them singletons. The time point is: patch test 2, 6 weeks after DPC sensitization. This sample's treatment: therapeutic diphenylcyclopropenone sensitization with weekly scalp DPC. This clonotype was counted only a few times. As yet, its antigen is unknown. V lost 4 bases, J lost 8 bases, and 19 bases lay in between. This CDR3 has 15 residues. The germline V gene has CDR1 SGDLS and CDR2 YYNGEE. This chain uses TRBV9 with TRBJ2-1; perhaps TRBD1 as D (6 bases). Sequences were derived from whole blood, sampled in connection with sensitization to the hapten diphenylcyclopropenone (DPC). This TCR was recovered from a young man with alopecia areata. Some clones in this sample may be carry-over from other donors' samples. The CDR3 sequence: CASSSGDGMSDEQFF. CDR3 in DNA: TGTGCCAGCAGCTCAGGGGACGGTATGAGTGATGAGCAGTTCTTC.